This T cell receptor beta chain was retrieved from a study of blood T cell repertoires in COVID-19. In its sample, this clone was seen a few times. Original processing methods: Amplification from reference gene primers served as the basis for estimated nucleated cell counts. Clones were read by immunoSEQ multiplex PCR, and TCRdb kept only the in-frame ones, dropping some. D and trimming were read from the DNA, whereas the V and J calls and clone size are those reported in that table. The repertoire holds around 35,000 clones, more than 75% seen once, with 35% to 50% in the top ten. The CDR3 is 14 amino acids. Germline values: CDR1 SGHRS, CDR2 YFSETQ. V dropped 5 bases and J dropped 0; count of bases not matched to a gene: 5.

This rearrangement joins TRBV5-1 to TRBJ2-7, with 7 bases lining up with TRBD1. Sequencing was done on a sample of peripheral blood. The sequence came from a human donor in a cohort sampled during active COVID-19. The CDR3 DNA is TGCGCCAGCAGATCACAGGGGAGCTCCTACGAGCAGTACTTC. Encoded protein: CASRSQGSSYEQYF.